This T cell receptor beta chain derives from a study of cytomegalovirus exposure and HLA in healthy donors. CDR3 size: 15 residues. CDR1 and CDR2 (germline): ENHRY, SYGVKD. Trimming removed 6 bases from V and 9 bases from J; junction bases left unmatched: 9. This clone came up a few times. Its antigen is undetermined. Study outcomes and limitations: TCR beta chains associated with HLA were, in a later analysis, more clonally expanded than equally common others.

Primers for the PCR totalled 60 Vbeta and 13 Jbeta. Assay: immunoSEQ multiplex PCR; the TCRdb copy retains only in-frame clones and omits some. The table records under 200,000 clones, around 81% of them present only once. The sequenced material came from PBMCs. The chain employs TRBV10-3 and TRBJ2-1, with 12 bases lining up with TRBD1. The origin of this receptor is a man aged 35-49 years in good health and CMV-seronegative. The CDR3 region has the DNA TGTGCCATCAGGTCAACGGGACAGGGGGCACGTGAGCAGTTCTTC. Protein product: CAIRSTGQGAREQFF.